These T cell receptor beta chains were read from a single sample in a study of regulatory T cells in long-lasting Graves disease. TCRdb processed the multiplex PCR reads anew with MiXCR; each CDR3 protein has one entry. Of some 300,000 distinct CDR3 sequences in the sample, around a fifth were seen once. The sample consisted of peripheral blood mononuclear cells (PBMCs), taken when the disease was refractory, from a patient treated with antithyroid drugs. The receptors derive from a female donor with Graves disease. The CDR3 runs from the conserved cysteine through the conserved F or W. The D gene is left open where the match is weak. Not all rows give a size; the values are once, few, many and, for expanded clones, a class.

D,V,size,J,DNA,CDR3
.,TRBV28,.,TRBJ2-7,TGTGCCACCAATCTCGGAGGAGCGTCCCACGAGCAGTACTTC,CATNLGGASHEQYF
.,TRBV7-8,many,TRBJ1-5,TGTGCCAGCAGCTTAGCGCGGGGCCCTTATAGCAATCAGCCCCAGCATTTT,CASSLARGPYSNQPQHF
.,TRBV7-9,few,TRBJ2-7,TGTGCCAGCAGCTTCCGGGACGAGGCCTACGAGCAGTACTTC,CASSFRDEAYEQYF
.,TRBV10-3,few,TRBJ1-2,TGTGCCATCAGTGAGGACCACGGGGCTCCTAACTATGGCTACACCTTC,CAISEDHGAPNYGYTF
.,TRBV5-1,few,TRBJ2-2,TGCGCCAGCAGGGGACTCACCGGGGAGCTGTTTTTT,CASRGLTGELFF
TRBD1,TRBV5-6,.,TRBJ1-6,TGTGCCAGCAGCTGGACGGCCCGGGACAGTTTTAATTCACCCCTCCACTTT,CASSWTARDSFNSPLHF
TRBD2,TRBV20-1,many,TRBJ2-7,TGCAGTGCTAGGGACCCGGGACTAGACCACGAGCAGTACTTC,CSARDPGLDHEQYF
.,TRBV28,few,TRBJ2-5,TGTGCCAGCAGAAGCGGTTCGTTGGCCCAGTACTTC,CASRSGSLAQYF
.,TRBV27,.,TRBJ2-1,TGTGCCAGCAGTACGGAGCGGAGCTCCTACAATGAGCAGTTCTTC,CASSTERSSYNEQFF
TRBD1,TRBV6-1,many,TRBJ2-5,TGTGCCAGCAGTGAATACAGGGGTGAGACCCAGTACTTC,CASSEYRGETQYF
TRBD1,TRBV29-1,.,TRBJ1-2,TGCGGCGTTGAAGTGGACAGGTCCTATGGCTACACCTTC,CGVEVDRSYGYTF
.,TRBV7-3,.,TRBJ2-7,TGTGCCGGCAGCCCCACCGGGGGCTACGAGCAGTACTTC,CAGSPTGGYEQYF
.,TRBV20-1,.,TRBJ1-1,TGCAGTGCTGCTAGGGACACTGAAGCTTTCTTT,CSAARDTEAFF